What follows are 4 T cell receptor beta chains derived from one specimen sequenced in a study of blood T cell repertoires in COVID-19. Assay: immunoSEQ multiplex PCR; the TCRdb copy retains only in-frame clones and omits some. The sample lists nearly 80,000 clones, roughly 80% seen once, with around 36% in the top ten. What was sequenced was peripheral blood. The receptors were gathered from a woman between 65 and 79 years old with acute or convalescent COVID-19.

Only one count was recorded for this clone. The rearrangement links TRBV5-5 to TRBJ2-3; tentative D call: TRBD1 (5 bases). V gave up 2 bases and J gave up 0 bases, with 13 bases separating them. CDR3 length: 16 residues. Germline V lookup: CDR1 SGHKS, CDR2 YYEKEE (reference sequence). This CDR3 is CASSLQFRGSTDTQYF. In DNA, the CDR3 is TGTGCCAGCAGCTTACAATTTAGGGGAAGCACAGATACGCAGTATTTT.

The genes are TRBV4-1 and TRBJ2-5, with a weak D call TRBD2 (6 bases). V was cut by 1 base and J by 2 bases, with 11 bases left in between. The CDR3 sequence is 15 residues long. Per the germline V gene, CDR1 is MGHRA and CDR2 is YSYEKL. CDR3 loop: CASSQGVAVQETQYF. The CDR3 coding sequence is TGCGCCAGCAGCCAAGGGGTAGCGGTTCAAGAGACCCAGTACTTC.

This clone has a single count. The chain employs TRBV2 and TRBJ1-1; tentatively, D is TRBD1 (5 bases). The CDR3 is made up of 14 amino acids. The germline V gene encodes CDR1 SNHLY and CDR2 FYNNEI. The germline V and J ends were trimmed by 2 bases and 2 bases, with 9 bases remaining between them. The CDR3 sequence: CASSELGANTEAFF. The DNA of the CDR3 is TGTGCCAGCAGTGAATTAGGGGCCAACACTGAAGCTTTCTTT.

Here the CDR3 DNA reads TGTGCCACCAGTGATCCACGGGGACTATATGGCTACACCTTC. The encoded protein is CATSDPRGLYGYTF. The genes are TRBV24-1 and TRBJ1-2, with TRBD1 as a possible D gene (5 bases). Trimming took 3 bases from V and 5 from J, leaving 12 bases between them. The CDR3 extends over 14 amino acids. Germline values: CDR1 KGHDR, CDR2 SFDVKD.